Presented here are 17 T cell receptor beta chains from one specimen sequenced in a study of blood T cells in healthy people across ages. It was with a sample-barcoded 5' primer and a J-beta primer mix that a second PCR of roughly 6 to 12 cycles was run. TCRdb re-analysed the 5' RACE reads in MiXCR, keeping a single row per CDR3 protein. Among 1.5 million to 2 million distinct CDR3 sequences listed, 28% were seen once. Sequenced input: blood. These receptor sequences come from a woman aged 25 to 39 in good health.

This clonotype has only a few counts. The rearrangement links TRBV12-3 or TRBV12-4 to TRBJ1-1; D may be TRBD1 (6 bases). The V gene lost 4 bases and the J gene lost 8 bases, with 11 bases spanning the gap. The CDR3 is 12 residues long. The CDR3 spells CASSSRTAEAFF. The CDR3 nucleotides read TGTGCCAGCAGTTCCCGGACAGCCGAAGCTTTCTTT.

This clonotype came up many times. The rearrangement uses TRBV6-5 and TRBJ2-7, with D possibly matching TRBD1 (7 bases). CDR1 MNHEY and CDR2 SVGAGI come from the germline V gene. V lost 4 bases to trimming and J lost 3 bases, with 16 bases between them. The CDR3 totals 15 residues. The CDR3: CASSSLGRDSYEQYF. CDR3 nucleotide sequence: TGTGCCAGCAGTTCCCTGGGGCGGGACAGCTACGAGCAGTACTTC.

This clonotype showed up just a few times. This rearrangement joins TRBV11-2 to TRBJ1-2; 9 bases line up with TRBD1. CDR3 size: 15 residues. Per the germline V gene, CDR1 is SGHAT and CDR2 is FQNNGV. V lost 4 bases, J lost 6 bases, and 9 bases stayed unmatched. In DNA, the CDR3 is TGTGCCAGCAGCTCGTCGCAGGGACAGGGTAATGGCTACACCTTC. Protein sequence: CASSSSQGQGNGYTF.

On this clonotype itself: The germline gene is not matched at one end of the junction; a read error may be the cause. The rearrangement links TRBV6-1 to TRBJ1-2; possibly TRBD1 for D (6 bases). CDR3 length: 14 amino acids. Per germline, CDR1 MNHNS and CDR2 SASEGT. The chain's CDR3 is CASRESNRDRGYTF. The CDR3 bases are TGTGCCAGCAGGGAAAGTAACAGGGATCGGGGCTACACCTTT.

The chain carries TRBV20-1 and TRBJ1-2, with D possibly being TRBD1 (6 bases). With 5 bases removed from V and 7 bases from J, the gap between germline ends came to 23 bases. The CDR3 is 15 amino acids. CDR1 and CDR2 from the germline V gene are DFQATT and SNEGSKA (reference sequence). The CDR3 reads CSAEPANGGVGGYTF. The CDR3 nucleotides are TGCAGTGCTGAACCCGCGAATGGGGGCGTGGGTGGCTACACCTTC.

Only a few counts were recorded for this clonotype. This CDR3 reads CSAIDQGDEKLFF. The CDR3 DNA reads as TGCAGTGCTATAGATCAAGGGGATGAAAAACTGTTTTTT. The V gene is TRBV20-1, the J gene TRBJ1-4; the D gene is possibly TRBD1 (5 bases). V was trimmed by 4 bases and J by 6 bases, leaving 12 bases between them. CDR3 length equals 13 residues. Per the germline V gene, CDR1 is DFQATT and CDR2 is SNEGSKA (reference sequence).

V is TRBV7-9 and J is TRBJ2-1; D gene uncertain. The V end lost 4 bases, the J end lost 6 bases, and 7 bases lay between the germline ends. The CDR3 is 12 residues long. Germline V gives CDR1 SEHNR, CDR2 FQNEAQ (reference sequence). In DNA form, the CDR3 reads TGTGCCAGCAGCTCAACTTCCAATGAGCAGTTCTTC. Translation gives CASSSTSNEQFF.

This clonotype showed up just a few times. J is TRBJ2-2 and V is TRBV12-3 or TRBV12-4, with TRBD1 matching over 10 bases. This CDR3 spans 16 amino acids. With V trimmed by 5 bases and J by 5 bases, 8 bases remained unmatched. CDR3 DNA sequence: TGTGCCAGCAGTCCCCGGGACAGGGGACTTACCGGGGAGCTGTTTTTT. Its protein is CASSPRDRGLTGELFF.

Details on this clonotype: This may arise from a read error, as a much more abundant clone is one base away. The V gene is TRBV29-1, the J gene TRBJ2-4; D gene uncertain. The ends were cut back, 0 bases at V and 13 bases at J, with 22 bases in the middle. The germline V gene has CDR1 SQVTM and CDR2 ANQGSEA. CDR3 size: 15 residues. In DNA form, the CDR3 reads TGCAGCGTTGAAGATCTAGTCAGGTCAACATATGAGCAGTACTTC. As protein: CSVEDLVRSTYEQYF.

The chain uses TRBV7-2 and TRBJ2-2; the match to TRBD2 covers 8 bases. Germline V gene lookup returns CDR1 SGHTA and CDR2 FQGNSA. V lost 5 bases, J lost 7 bases, and 9 bases stayed unmatched. The CDR3 consists of 15 residues. CDR3 in amino acids: CASSPRLANIGELFF. The CDR3 nucleotides are TGTGCCAGCAGCCCGCGACTAGCGAATATCGGGGAGCTGTTTTTT.

This clonotype has just a few counts. This chain connects TRBV6-1 to TRBJ2-5, with TRBD2 identical over 10 bases. The CDR3 has 17 amino acids. The J segment lost 3 bases and the V segment lost 6 bases, leaving 13 bases of the junction unmatched. Germline V gene data show CDR1 as MNHNS and CDR2 as SASEGT. The CDR3 nucleotides are TGTGCCAGCAGGGATCACTCCGGGACTAGCGTCGAAGAGACCCAGTACTTC. It is translated as CASRDHSGTSVEETQYF.

To note about this clonotype: A read error may be the cause here, since a much bigger clone is one base away. The chain couples TRBV4-2 to TRBJ2-1, with 9 bases lining up with TRBD1. The CDR3 covers 16 residues. From germline, CDR1 is LGHNA and CDR2 YNFKEQ. The V and J ends lost 5 bases and 2 bases, in that order; junction bases with no gene match: 7. Here the CDR3 reads CASSYSDRGAYNEQFF. The DNA for the CDR3 is TGTGCCAGCAGCTACTCGGACAGGGGAGCCTACAATGAGCAGTTCTTC.

V is TRBV10-3 and J is TRBJ1-5; 9 bases are a match to TRBD1. The ends lost 3 bases at V and 7 bases at J; junction bases unmatched: 4. In germline, CDR1 is ENHRY, CDR2 SYGVKD. CDR3 length: 14 residues. CDR3 region: CAISEGQGIQPQHF. The CDR3 DNA reads TGTGCCATCAGTGAAGGACAGGGGATCCAGCCCCAGCATTTT.

Notes on this clonotype: The germline gene is not matched at one end of the junction; a read error may be the cause. This sequence joins TRBV9 and TRBJ2-7, with 8 bases that match TRBD2. Per germline, CDR1 SGDLS and CDR2 YYNGEE. The CDR3 contains 15 residues. The CDR3 region is CAGSVGGLAEYEQYF. CDR3 DNA: TGTGCCGGCAGCGTGGGAGGACTAGCCGAATACGAGCAGTACTTC. Together with reference TRBV9 and TRBJ2-7, the CDR3 gives the full variable domain: DSGVTQTPKHLITATGQRVTLRCSPRSGDLSVYWYQQSLDQGLQFLIQYYNGEERAKGNILERFSAQQFPDLHSELNLSSLELGDSALYFCAGSVGGLAEYEQYFGPGTRLTVT.

V and J are TRBV6-2 or TRBV6-3 and TRBJ2-5, with 8 nucleotides matching TRBD1. This CDR3 region has 15 residues. V shed 2 bases and J 1 base; nucleotides not matched to a gene: 3. Germline V gives CDR1 MNHEY, CDR2 SVGEGT. The CDR3 bases are TGTGCCAGCAGTTACCAGGGGGCGGTCCAAGAGACCCAGTACTTC. Protein sequence: CASSYQGAVQETQYF.

Comment on this clonotype: A much bigger clone sits one base away, suggesting this may be a read error. The chain has TRBV7-9 and TRBJ2-3; D unresolved. Per germline, CDR1 SEHNR and CDR2 FQNEAQ (reference sequence). The CDR3 is 11 residues long. Trimming stripped 7 bases from V and 3 bases from J, with 5 bases between. DNA for the CDR3: TGTGCCAGCACCTTTACAGATACGCAGTATTTT. Translated, it gives CASTFTDTQYF.

This clonotype was detected a few times. The CDR3, as DNA: TGTGCCAGCAGCTTGGGGGCACAGGGGACCTATGGCTACACCTTC. It yields the protein CASSLGAQGTYGYTF. The genes are TRBV7-2 and TRBJ1-2; 7 bases are a match to TRBD1. This CDR3 has 15 residues. Germline values: CDR1 SGHTA, CDR2 FQGNSA. V was pared by 3 bases and J by 4 bases, with 8 bases of the junction left unmatched.